A selection of T cell receptor beta chains follows, all from one sample in a study of T cell responses to AZD1222 COVID-19 vaccine. Some clones are missing from TCRdb's copy, which holds only in-frame ones; the method was immunoSEQ multiplex PCR. The sample holds fewer than 120,000 clones, over 85% seen once. Sequenced material: peripheral blood, taken 28 days after the second AZD1222 dose. These receptors were collected from an adult who received the AZD1222 COVID-19 vaccine. The CDR3 runs from the conserved cysteine through the conserved F or W. Fields, in order: J gene, clone size, D gene, V gene, CDR3 length, CDR3 DNA, CDR3 protein. The D gene is left open where the match is weak. Expanded clones get a size class; other rows say once, few or many, or leave the size out.

J gene: TRBJ2-1; clone size: .; D gene: .; V gene: TRBV2; CDR3 length: 16; CDR3 DNA: TGTGCCAGCAGTGAAGGATGGGGCAATTCCTACAATGAGCAGTTCTTC; CDR3 protein: CASSEGWGNSYNEQFF
J gene: TRBJ1-1; clone size: once; D gene: .; V gene: TRBV19; CDR3 length: 14; CDR3 DNA: TGTGCCAGTAGTATGGGCAGGGTGAACACTGAAGCTTTCTTT; CDR3 protein: CASSMGRVNTEAFF
J gene: TRBJ2-7; clone size: once; D gene: TRBD2; V gene: TRBV30; CDR3 length: 14; CDR3 DNA: TGTGCCTGGAGTCTAGCGGGAGGCTCCTACGAGCAGTACTTC; CDR3 protein: CAWSLAGGSYEQYF
J gene: TRBJ2-1; clone size: .; D gene: .; V gene: TRBV20-1; CDR3 length: 8; CDR3 DNA: TGCAGTGCGATAGCCGGGTTCTTC; CDR3 protein: CSAIAGFF
J gene: TRBJ1-2; clone size: .; D gene: .; V gene: TRBV28; CDR3 length: 11; CDR3 DNA: TGTGCCAGCGAGACGAACTATGGCTACACCTTC; CDR3 protein: CASETNYGYTF
J gene: TRBJ2-7; clone size: .; D gene: TRBD2; V gene: TRBV27; CDR3 length: 18; CDR3 DNA: TGTGCCAGCAGTTTATCAACCGCAGTAGCGGGAGGCTCCTACGAGCAGTACTTC; CDR3 protein: CASSLSTAVAGGSYEQYF
J gene: TRBJ1-5; clone size: .; D gene: .; V gene: TRBV10-3; CDR3 length: 16; CDR3 DNA: TGTGCCATCAGTGGGGACCGCACTTATAGCAATCAGCCCCAGCATTTT; CDR3 protein: CAISGDRTYSNQPQHF
J gene: TRBJ2-7; clone size: .; D gene: TRBD1; V gene: TRBV18; CDR3 length: 16; CDR3 DNA: TGTGCCAGCTCGCGAGACAGGGGTAGTAGGTCCTACGAGCAGTACTTC; CDR3 protein: CASSRDRGSRSYEQYF
J gene: TRBJ2-2; clone size: .; D gene: .; V gene: TRBV7-9; CDR3 length: 17; CDR3 DNA: TGTGCCAGCAGCTTAGGGGCGGACAGCGGGTACACCGGGGAGCTGTTTTTT; CDR3 protein: CASSLGADSGYTGELFF
J gene: TRBJ2-5; clone size: .; D gene: TRBD1; V gene: TRBV27; CDR3 length: 15; CDR3 DNA: TGTGCCAGCAGCCACGACAGGGGGCCTGGAGAGACCCAGTACTTC; CDR3 protein: CASSHDRGPGETQYF
J gene: TRBJ1-1; clone size: .; D gene: .; V gene: TRBV19; CDR3 length: 15; CDR3 DNA: TGTGCCAGTAGTATAGAATCGAAAGGGGCAGTGGGGGCTTTCTTT; CDR3 protein: CASSIESKGAVGAFF
J gene: TRBJ2-2; clone size: .; D gene: .; V gene: TRBV7-9; CDR3 length: 15; CDR3 DNA: TGTGCCAGCAGCTTCGGCCAGGGAAGTACCGGGGAGCTGTTTTTT; CDR3 protein: CASSFGQGSTGELFF
J gene: TRBJ1-3; clone size: .; D gene: .; V gene: TRBV4-2; CDR3 length: 14; CDR3 DNA: TGTGCCAGCAGAGGGGGGGTGGCTGGAAACACCATATATTTT; CDR3 protein: CASRGGVAGNTIYF
J gene: TRBJ1-2; clone size: .; D gene: .; V gene: TRBV5-4; CDR3 length: 15; CDR3 DNA: TGTGCCAGCAGCTTTGGGGAAGGGGGAATCTATGGCTACACCTTC; CDR3 protein: CASSFGEGGIYGYTF
J gene: TRBJ1-2; clone size: .; D gene: .; V gene: TRBV19; CDR3 length: 16; CDR3 DNA: TGTGCCAGTAGTATCCTGTACAGTTTCCCTAACTATGGCTACACCTTC; CDR3 protein: CASSILYSFPNYGYTF
J gene: TRBJ1-1; clone size: .; D gene: TRBD1; V gene: TRBV19; CDR3 length: 12; CDR3 DNA: TGTGCCAGTACGACAGGGTACACTGAAGCTTTCTTT; CDR3 protein: CASTTGYTEAFF
J gene: TRBJ2-7; clone size: .; D gene: .; V gene: TRBV28; CDR3 length: 13; CDR3 DNA: TGTGCCAGCAGTTTATCCATCACTGGGGAGCAGTACTTC; CDR3 protein: CASSLSITGEQYF
J gene: TRBJ1-1; clone size: .; D gene: .; V gene: TRBV7-8; CDR3 length: 18; CDR3 DNA: TGTGCCAGCAGCTTGGGGCGGAGGAGAGCCCCATCGAACACTGAAGCTTTCTTT; CDR3 protein: CASSLGRRRAPSNTEAFF
J gene: TRBJ2-1; clone size: .; D gene: TRBD2; V gene: TRBV27; CDR3 length: 18; CDR3 DNA: TGTGCCAGCAGTTTACGCGGGGGGGAGCGGATTATTTACAATGAGCAGTTCTTC; CDR3 protein: CASSLRGGERIIYNEQFF
J gene: TRBJ1-4; clone size: once; D gene: .; V gene: TRBV5-1; CDR3 length: 16; CDR3 DNA: TGCGCCAGCAGCCCAGACAGCCATGCAACTAATGAAAAACTGTTTTTT; CDR3 protein: CASSPDSHATNEKLFF
J gene: TRBJ2-1; clone size: .; D gene: TRBD2; V gene: TRBV10-3; CDR3 length: 17; CDR3 DNA: TGTGCCATCACCTTGACTAGCGGGGTACCCCAGGACAATGAGCAGTTCTTC; CDR3 protein: CAITLTSGVPQDNEQFF
J gene: TRBJ1-2; clone size: .; D gene: .; V gene: TRBV18; CDR3 length: 14; CDR3 DNA: TGTGCCAGCTCACCACCTGGGGGTGGCTATGGCTACACCTTC; CDR3 protein: CASSPPGGGYGYTF
J gene: TRBJ2-7; clone size: .; D gene: .; V gene: TRBV19; CDR3 length: 15; CDR3 DNA: TGTGCCAGTAGTAGCTCCGGACGGTTCTCCTACGAGCAGTACTTC; CDR3 protein: CASSSSGRFSYEQYF
J gene: TRBJ1-5; clone size: .; D gene: .; V gene: TRBV19; CDR3 length: 14; CDR3 DNA: TGTGCCAGTAGTATGACCCGGGGCAATCAGCCCCAGCATTTT; CDR3 protein: CASSMTRGNQPQHF
J gene: TRBJ1-1; clone size: .; D gene: TRBD1; V gene: TRBV6-1; CDR3 length: 14; CDR3 DNA: TGTGCCAGCAGTGAAGACAGGGGGCTCACTGAAGCTTTCTTT; CDR3 protein: CASSEDRGLTEAFF
J gene: TRBJ2-7; clone size: .; D gene: .; V gene: TRBV27; CDR3 length: 14; CDR3 DNA: TGTGCCAGCAGTTGGATGCAGGGATGGTACGAGCAGTACTTC; CDR3 protein: CASSWMQGWYEQYF
J gene: TRBJ2-3; clone size: .; D gene: .; V gene: TRBV6-5; CDR3 length: 15; CDR3 DNA: TGTGCCAGCAGTTACTCCCAGCCTCGCACAGATACGCAGTATTTT; CDR3 protein: CASSYSQPRTDTQYF
J gene: TRBJ2-2; clone size: .; D gene: TRBD2; V gene: TRBV7-3; CDR3 length: 17; CDR3 DNA: TGTGCCAGCAGCCCCGCGCGGGGGGCACGTGGAACCGGGGAGCTGTTTTTT; CDR3 protein: CASSPARGARGTGELFF
J gene: TRBJ1-2; clone size: .; D gene: .; V gene: TRBV29-1; CDR3 length: 14; CDR3 DNA: TGCAGCGTTGACCGACAGGAATTACCCTATGGCTACACCTTC; CDR3 protein: CSVDRQELPYGYTF
J gene: TRBJ2-5; clone size: .; D gene: .; V gene: TRBV6-5; CDR3 length: 14; CDR3 DNA: TGTGCCAGCAGTCCTGACTTATGGGGAGAGACCCAGTACTTC; CDR3 protein: CASSPDLWGETQYF
J gene: TRBJ1-4; clone size: .; D gene: .; V gene: TRBV9; CDR3 length: 16; CDR3 DNA: TGTGCCAGCAGCGTAGAACCGAGGGGCCCTAATGAAAAACTGTTTTTT; CDR3 protein: CASSVEPRGPNEKLFF
J gene: TRBJ2-5; clone size: .; D gene: .; V gene: TRBV29-1; CDR3 length: 12; CDR3 DNA: TGCAGCGTTGACAGAGAAGAACTAGCAGAGTACTTC; CDR3 protein: CSVDREELAEYF